This is a list of T cell receptor beta chains from one sample in a study of blood T cell repertoires in COVID-19. This table comes from immunoSEQ multiplex PCR, and its TCRdb copy is limited to in-frame clones, with some not included. Among under 300,000 clones listed, 70% to 85% were seen once. Sequenced: peripheral blood. Receptors were obtained from a woman aged 40 to 50 with active or convalescent COVID-19. CDR3s leave out the opening cysteine and the closing phenylalanine or tryptophan. A D gene is named only where the DNA matches it firmly.

V	J	D	CDR3
TRBV7-9	TRBJ2-5	NA	ASSLDLARETQY
TRBV30	TRBJ1-2	NA	AWGRAYGYT
TRBV19	TRBJ1-6	TRBD1	ASTPRDRESYNSPLH
TRBV9	TRBJ2-2	NA	ASSASRAGELF
TRBV14	TRBJ1-2	TRBD1	ASSQFRGQGYT
TRBV10-2	TRBJ1-5	NA	ASRISAGESNQPQH
TRBV28	TRBJ1-4	NA	ASSLPPATNEKLF
TRBV29-1	TRBJ1-4	NA	SVGGPGTNEKLF
TRBV9	TRBJ1-1	NA	ASSPDRSNTEAF
TRBV29-1	TRBJ1-1	NA	SVAVNTEAF
TRBV27	TRBJ1-5	TRBD1	ASATGGNQPQH
TRBV12-3/TRBV12-4	TRBJ1-2	NA	ASSAQGTYGYT
TRBV14	TRBJ1-1	TRBD1	ASSYTQGTEAF
TRBV19	TRBJ1-2	NA	ASKAFSGTNYGYT
TRBV29-1	TRBJ2-3	NA	SVSPDTQY
TRBV28	TRBJ2-5	NA	ASSPRGRGGETQY
TRBV28	TRBJ1-5	TRBD1	ASSLDRGRQPQH
TRBV27	TRBJ1-4	TRBD1	ASSADRANEKLF
TRBV1	TRBJ1-2	NA	TSSQDWDRGIYGYT
TRBV28	TRBJ1-6	NA	ASSLSGVSPLH
TRBV7-9	TRBJ2-1	NA	ASSFLSSEQF
TRBV19	TRBJ1-5	NA	ASSMASGQPQH
TRBV7-8	TRBJ1-6	NA	ASTQTGINSPLH
TRBV5-6	TRBJ2-6	NA	ASIGLKRFFGANVLT
TRBV5-1	TRBJ2-5	NA	ASSASGTPKETQY
TRBV28	TRBJ1-2	NA	ASSLLGGSDGYT
TRBV7-9	TRBJ1-3	NA	ASSWWTDFPTIY
TRBV28	TRBJ1-1	NA	ASSLANPTGGAF
TRBV5-5	TRBJ2-1	TRBD2	ASSYLGTSGVYEQF
TRBV12-3/TRBV12-4	TRBJ1-5	TRBD1	ASSRQGGQPQH
TRBV28	TRBJ1-3	NA	ASSRGSGNTIY
TRBV5-4	TRBJ1-2	NA	ASSSDGQPGYT
TRBV13	TRBJ2-3	NA	ASSLSPSEGTDTQY
TRBV2	TRBJ2-1	TRBD2	ASITSGGPNYNEQF
TRBV29-1	TRBJ2-1	TRBD1	SVETGGGYNEQF
TRBV5-1	TRBJ2-5	NA	ASSNALGAQETQY
TRBV12-3/TRBV12-4	TRBJ1-1	TRBD1	ASRSTGDTEAF
TRBV19	TRBJ1-5	TRBD1	ASSIGDRVNQPQH
TRBV3-1/TRBV3-2	TRBJ1-1	TRBD1	ASSPGTGQPNTEAF
TRBV3-1/TRBV3-2	TRBJ1-5	NA	ASSQMQNQPQH
TRBV10-3	TRBJ1-3	NA	AISDALGASGNTIY
TRBV7-9	TRBJ2-5	TRBD2	ASSVDGGVQETQY
TRBV28	TRBJ1-4	TRBD1	ASRDRGSEKLF
TRBV12-3/TRBV12-4	TRBJ1-5	NA	ASCVSNQPQH
TRBV6-5	TRBJ1-2	TRBD1	ASSYLDRGIYGYT
TRBV5-1	TRBJ1-2	TRBD1	ASSPGTGGGYT
TRBV15	TRBJ1-4	NA	ATGLQRTNEKLF
TRBV14	TRBJ1-2	NA	ASSPTGYYGYT
TRBV6-5	TRBJ1-1	NA	ASRRNRVPNTEAF
TRBV11-2	TRBJ2-7	TRBD1	ASSLGTGPYEQY
TRBV29-1	TRBJ1-1	TRBD1	SVELGTGGATEAF
TRBV28	TRBJ2-7	TRBD1	ASSLPPRFFSRSPEQGSEQY
TRBV19	TRBJ1-1	NA	ASSTRQMNTEAF